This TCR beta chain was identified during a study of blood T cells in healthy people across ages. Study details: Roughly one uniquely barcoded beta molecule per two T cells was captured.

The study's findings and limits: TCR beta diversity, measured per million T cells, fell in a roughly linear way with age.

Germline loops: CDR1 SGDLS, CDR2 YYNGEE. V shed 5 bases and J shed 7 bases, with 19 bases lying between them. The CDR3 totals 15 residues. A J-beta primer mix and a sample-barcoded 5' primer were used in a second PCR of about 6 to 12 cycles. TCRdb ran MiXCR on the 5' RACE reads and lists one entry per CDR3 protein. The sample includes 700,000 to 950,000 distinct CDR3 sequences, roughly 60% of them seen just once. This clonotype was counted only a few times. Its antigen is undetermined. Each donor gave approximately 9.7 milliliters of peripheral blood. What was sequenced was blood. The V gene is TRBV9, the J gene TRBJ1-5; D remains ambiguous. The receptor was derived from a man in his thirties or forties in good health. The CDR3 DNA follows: TGTGCCAGCAGTCCCGGTTCGGGCGCGGGGCAGCCCCAGCATTTT. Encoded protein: CASSPGSGAGQPQHF.